The 28 T cell receptor beta chains below all came from one sample that was sequenced in a study of T cells in Graves' hyperthyroidism and ophthalmopathy. The TCR beta CDR3 regions underwent amplification using RNA transcripts as the source. With the HTBI primer set, the TCR CDR3 went through a first round of RT-PCR. MiXCR, applied by TCRdb to the multiplex PCR reads, yields one record per CDR3 protein. The sample consists of fewer than 900,000 distinct CDR3 sequences, around 20% of them appearing once. The sample consisted of blood. These receptors came from a woman aged 50 to 65 with Graves' hyperthyroidism that later progressed to Graves' ophthalmopathy.

A few counts support this clonotype. The chain combines TRBV7-3 with TRBJ1-2; 9 nucleotides line up with TRBD1. V lost 0 bases and J lost 7; bases outside the gene matches: 9. Germline CDR1 reads SGHTA; CDR2 reads FQGTGA. This CDR3 is 16 amino acids long. The CDR3 sequence is CASSLTAPDRGTGYTF. CDR3 in DNA: TGTGCCAGCAGCTTAACCGCCCCAGACAGGGGGACTGGCTACACCTTC.

This clonotype came up once. Possible read error: a much larger clone is one base away. The rearrangement joins TRBV6-9 to TRBJ1-2; unclear D gene. This CDR3 has 17 residues. Looked up from germline, CDR1 is MNHGY and CDR2 is SVAAGI. CDR3 loop: CANSYYPPWWHGYGYTF. CDR3 in DNA: TGTGCCAACAGTTATTATCCCCCTTGGTGGCACGGCTATGGCTACACCTTC.

The chain carries TRBV15 and TRBJ1-6; D unclear. Germline V gene lookup returns CDR1 LNHNV and CDR2 YYDKDF (reference sequence). The V and J ends lost 0 bases and 14 bases respectively, with 11 bases between them. This CDR3 region has 13 residues. DNA for the CDR3: TGTGCCACCAGCAGAGACTGGAGTGGAACCCTCCACTTT. It encodes CATSRDWSGTLHF.

J is TRBJ1-1 and V is TRBV3-1; no firm D call. The CDR3 runs to 17 residues. CDR1 and CDR2 from the germline V gene are LGHDT and YNNKEL (reference sequence). The V end lost 3 bases, the J end lost 1 base, and 18 bases lay between the germline ends. CDR3 protein: CASSHPPRTARNTEAFF. The CDR3 DNA sequence: TGTGCCAGCAGCCATCCTCCCCGGACCGCACGGAACACTGAAGCTTTCTTT.

To note about this clonotype: A read error may explain this, as a much larger clone is one base away. CDR3 region: CASSFVTGAMNTGELFF. The CDR3 DNA is TGTGCCAGCAGTTTTGTGACAGGGGCCATGAACACCGGGGAGCTGTTTTTT. This sequence joins TRBV12-3 or TRBV12-4 and TRBJ2-2; 8 nucleotides line up with TRBD1. The V gene end was trimmed by 3 bases and the J gene end by 1 base; junction bases not matched to a gene: 7. This CDR3 region has 17 residues.

At least ten counts were recorded for this clonotype. This chain connects TRBV6-1 to TRBJ1-1, with D unresolved. Germline loops: CDR1 MNHNS, CDR2 SASEGT. V was shortened by 5 bases and J by 1 base, with 11 bases between the two germline ends. This CDR3 region has 14 residues. The CDR3 DNA follows: TGTGCCAGCAGTTACGAGTCGGAGAACACTGAAGCTTTCTTT. This translates into CASSYESENTEAFF.

There are a few counts of this clonotype. The chain employs TRBV3-1 and TRBJ2-2; tentatively, D is TRBD1 (6 bases). The V end was cut by 6 bases, the J end by 5 bases, with 10 bases between. Germline CDR1 LGHDT, CDR2 YNNKEL (reference sequence). The CDR3 runs 13 residues. CDR3 coding DNA: TGTGCCAGCAGTATCCAGGGGACCGGGGAGCTGTTTTTT. Translation gives CASSIQGTGELFF.

The chain uses TRBV4-2 and TRBJ2-1; TRBD2 aligns across 11 bases. Germline values: CDR1 LGHNA, CDR2 YNFKEQ. Trimming at V came to 4 bases and at J to 4 bases, leaving 6 bases not matched to a gene. CDR3 length: 16 residues. Here the CDR3 reads CASSPQLAGGYNEQFF. Written as DNA, the CDR3 is TGTGCCAGCAGCCCACAGCTAGCGGGGGGTTACAATGAGCAGTTCTTC.

This clonotype has ten or more counts. V is TRBV3-1 and J is TRBJ1-5; D unclear. With 2 bases removed from V and 6 bases from J, the gap between germline ends came to 8 bases. The CDR3 totals 13 residues. From germline, CDR1 is LGHDT and CDR2 YNNKEL (reference sequence). The CDR3 protein is CASSQSYGQPQHF. The DNA of the CDR3 is TGTGCCAGCAGCCAAAGTTATGGTCAGCCCCAGCATTTT.

This chain links TRBV9 with TRBJ2-3; D not certain. Germline loops: CDR1 SGDLS, CDR2 YYNGEE. Deletions cut 0 bases from V and 6 bases from J, with 8 bases between. The CDR3 is 13 amino acids. The CDR3 spells CASSVERVDTQYF. The CDR3 DNA is TGTGCCAGCAGCGTAGAACGGGTGGATACGCAGTATTTT. The whole variable domain, remainder taken from reference TRBV9 and TRBJ2-3, is DSGVTQTPKHLITATGQRVTLRCSPRSGDLSVYWYQQSLDQGLQFLIQYYNGEERAKGNILERFSAQQFPDLHSELNLSSLELGDSALYFCASSVERVDTQYFGPGTRLTVL.

The V call is TRBV5-1, the J call TRBJ2-5; D possibly corresponds to TRBD2 (6 bases). The CDR3 extends over 17 amino acids. Looked up from germline, CDR1 is SGHRS and CDR2 is YFSETQ. V lost 2 bases, J lost 2 bases, and 19 bases lay in between. CDR3 loop: CASSLRLSGDVQETQYF. The DNA of the CDR3 is TGCGCCAGCAGCTTACGACTATCGGGGGACGTACAAGAGACCCAGTACTTC.

There are many counts of this clonotype. CDR3 nucleotides: TGTGCCACATCCCTTGGGGGTTACATGAACACTGAAGCTTTCTTT. Amino acid sequence: CATSLGGYMNTEAFF. V is TRBV2 and J is TRBJ1-1; D perhaps matches TRBD1 (5 bases). Trimming cost V 10 bases and J 0 bases, with 18 bases left between them. The CDR3 totals 15 residues. CDR1 SNHLY and CDR2 FYNNEI come from the germline V gene.

The sample holds many counts of this clonotype. J is TRBJ2-1 and V is TRBV6-2 or TRBV6-3; 8 nucleotides match TRBD2. This CDR3 is built from 15 residues. V lost 5 bases to trimming and J lost 0 bases; unmatched junction nucleotides: 3. Per germline, CDR1 MNHEY and CDR2 SVGEGT. CDR3 amino acids: CASSVRGGSYNEQFF. In nucleotides, the CDR3 is TGTGCCAGCAGTGTCCGGGGGGGCTCCTACAATGAGCAGTTCTTC.

A few counts support this clonotype. The genes are TRBV18 and TRBJ2-5; 8 nucleotides line up with TRBD1. Looked up from germline, CDR1 is KGHSH and CDR2 is LQKENI. The V segment lost 3 bases and the J segment 7 bases; nucleotides outside the gene matches: 7. CDR3 length equals 14 residues. CDR3 sequence (DNA): TGTGCCAGCTCACCGGTGACAGGGGAAGGGACCCAGTACTTC. It yields the protein CASSPVTGEGTQYF. The complete variable domain, with remaining parts taken from reference TRBV18 and TRBJ2-5, reads NAGVMQNPRHLVRRRGQEARLRCSPMKGHSHVYWYRQLPEEGLKFMVYLQKENIIDESGMPKERFSAEFPKEGPSILRIQQVVRGDSAAYFCASSPVTGEGTQYFGPGTRLLVL.

There are a few counts of this clonotype. The chain employs TRBV24-1 and TRBJ1-2, with D possibly TRBD1 on 5 matching bases. V was shortened by 6 bases and J by 1 base, with 11 bases between the two germline ends. CDR3 length: 14 residues. The germline V gene has CDR1 KGHDR and CDR2 SFDVKD. The DNA of the CDR3 is TGTGCCACCAGTTCTCCAGGGTTTAACTATGGCTACACCTTC. This sequence encodes CATSSPGFNYGYTF.

The rearrangement uses TRBV20-1 and TRBJ1-6, with D possibly matching TRBD1 (6 bases). The CDR3 is 15 amino acids. The germline CDR1 and CDR2 sequences are DFQATT and SNEGSKA (reference sequence). V was trimmed by 3 bases and J by 9 bases, leaving 18 bases between them. In DNA, the CDR3 is TGCAGTGCTAGTAAGGCTGGGGCAGGGGTTTCACCCCTCCACTTT. Translation: CSASKAGAGVSPLHF.

The chain couples TRBV6-2 or TRBV6-3 to TRBJ1-2; a weak D match, TRBD1 (6 bases). V gave up 2 bases and J gave up 6 bases, with 10 bases separating them. The length of the CDR3 is 13 residues. Looked up from germline, CDR1 is MNHEY and CDR2 is SVGEGT. The CDR3 DNA reads as TGTGCCAGCAGTTACCCCAGGGGTGATGGCTACACCTTC. Translated, it gives CASSYPRGDGYTF.

This clonotype was recorded many times. The chain is built from TRBV7-8 and TRBJ2-7; D is uncertain. The germline gives CDR1 SGHVS, CDR2 FQNEAQ. V shed 2 bases and J shed 3 bases, with 14 bases lying between them. The CDR3 loop spans 15 amino acids. In DNA form, the CDR3 reads TGTGCCAGCAGCTTAAGGGTGGGCGGAAACTACGAGCAGTACTTC. Its protein is CASSLRVGGNYEQYF.

This clonotype was seen ten or more times. The genes are TRBV12-3 or TRBV12-4 and TRBJ2-1; possible D gene TRBD1, 5 bases. V lost 6 bases to trimming and J lost 1 base, with 13 bases between them. CDR3 size: 15 residues. The CDR3 reads CASRISTESYNEQFF. DNA for the CDR3: TGTGCCAGCAGAATATCGACAGAATCCTACAATGAGCAGTTCTTC.

At least ten counts were recorded for this clonotype. The chain recombines TRBV12-3 or TRBV12-4 with TRBJ2-3; the D is unclear. The length of the CDR3 is 13 residues. The germline V and J ends were trimmed by 3 bases and 4 bases, with 8 bases remaining between them. Written as DNA, the CDR3 is TGTGCCAGCAGTTTCTCCTTGTCAGATACGCAGTATTTT. Translating gives CASSFSLSDTQYF.

This rearrangement joins TRBV27 to TRBJ2-1; 7 bases agree with TRBD2. In germline, CDR1 is MNHEY, CDR2 SMNVEV (reference sequence). CDR3 length equals 17 residues. V shed 2 bases and J 8 bases; nucleotides not matched to a gene: 15. This chain's CDR3 is CASSLAAAGTMFYEQFF. The DNA of the CDR3 is TGTGCCAGCAGTTTAGCAGCAGCCGGGACTATGTTTTATGAGCAGTTCTTC.

The table lists this clonotype with a few counts. The chain is built from TRBV5-1 and TRBJ1-1; the D is unclear. Per germline, CDR1 SGHRS and CDR2 YFSETQ. Trimming shortened V by 4 bases and J by 3 bases, and 19 bases separated the two germline ends. This CDR3 comprises 16 residues. CDR3 sequence: CASSPRTQPGHTEAFF. The CDR3 bases are TGCGCCAGCAGCCCTAGAACCCAGCCCGGCCACACTGAAGCTTTCTTT.

This clonotype was observed a few times. The chain combines TRBV7-2 with TRBJ2-3; 11 nucleotides align to TRBD2. This CDR3 is 18 amino acids long. The V gene's germline CDR1 is SGHTA and CDR2 FQGNSA. Trimming cost V 4 bases and J 6 bases; bases outside gene matches: 15. CDR3: CASSSKKRVAGGRDTQYF. CDR3 bases: TGTGCCAGCAGCTCAAAAAAACGGGTAGCGGGGGGGCGGGATACGCAGTATTTT.

This clonotype was recorded a few times. The chain has TRBV19 and TRBJ1-2; 9 bases are a match to TRBD1. V shed 10 bases, J shed 6 bases, and the junction held 12 bases outside the gene matches. The CDR3 is made up of 14 amino acids. Germline V gene data show CDR1 as LNHDA and CDR2 as SQIVND (reference sequence). The CDR3 spells CATIGTGKVNGYTF. CDR3 in DNA: TGTGCCACCATTGGGACAGGGAAGGTTAATGGCTACACCTTC.

CDR3 protein: CAWSVGLQPQHF. The DNA of the CDR3 is TGTGCCTGGAGTGTAGGTTTGCAGCCCCAGCATTTT. V and J are TRBV30 and TRBJ1-5; D is uncertain. Germline V gene sequence: CDR1 GTSNPN, CDR2 SVGIG (reference sequence). CDR3 length: 12 residues. V was cut by 0 bases and J by 7 bases, with 7 bases left in between. Looking up the rest from reference TRBV30 and TRBJ1-5 gives the full variable domain: SQTIHQWPATLVQPVGSPLSLECTVEGTSNPNLYWYRQAAGRGLQLLFYSVGIGQISSEVPQNLSASRPQDRQFILSSKKLLLSDSGFYLCAWSVGLQPQHFGDGTRLSIL.

This clonotype was seen ten or more times. This sequence joins TRBV20-1 and TRBJ2-7; 9 nucleotides agree with TRBD2. The CDR3 is made up of 16 amino acids. In germline, CDR1 is DFQATT, CDR2 SNEGSKA (reference sequence). Losses at the gene ends were 4 bases for V and 5 bases for J; bases not matched to a gene: 15. DNA of the CDR3: TGCAGTGCTACTCTCCGAGGGGCTAGCGGGGACCACGAGCAGTACTTC. This sequence encodes CSATLRGASGDHEQYF.

This clonotype occurred many times. The rearrangement links TRBV3-1 to TRBJ2-7; 8 bases are shared with TRBD1. Germline CDR1 reads LGHDT; CDR2 reads YNNKEL (reference sequence). The CDR3 consists of 16 residues. Unmatched junction bases numbered 10, after V lost 3 bases and J lost 3 bases. For the CDR3, the DNA is TGTGCCAGCAGCCATCAGCAGGGGGCGAAAGACTACGAGCAGTACTTC. Its protein product is CASSHQQGAKDYEQYF.

V usage is TRBV4-2 and J usage is TRBJ2-7; 9 bases line up with TRBD2. CDR1 is LGHNA, CDR2 YNFKEQ, per germline. This CDR3 is 16 amino acids long. V was pared by 0 bases and J by 1 base, with 4 bases of the junction left unmatched. The CDR3 DNA is TGTGCCAGCAGCCAAGAACGAGCGGGGGGTTCCTACGAGCAGTACTTC. Protein product: CASSQERAGGSYEQYF.